The rows below give T cell receptor beta chains drawn from one sample of a study of cytomegalovirus exposure and HLA in healthy donors. Produced via immunoSEQ multiplex PCR; TCRdb's table is partial and in-frame only. The data show about 120,000 clones, roughly 80% seen once. Sequencing was performed on PBMCs. Source of these receptors: a female donor in good health and CMV-seronegative. The conserved cysteine and the conserved F or W are not part of the CDR3 here.

j_call	v_call	cdr3_aa
TRBJ2-1	TRBV19	ASRSSQNLNEQF
TRBJ1-1	TRBV9	ASTRLNTEAF
TRBJ1-2	TRBV9	ASSVVGTANYGYT
TRBJ1-2	TRBV6-1	ASSESGRAISVT
TRBJ2-1	TRBV6-4	ASSALRGNEQF
TRBJ2-6	TRBV7-9	ASRGQGKTGANVLT
TRBJ1-1	TRBV19	ASSRRGRGSAF
TRBJ1-1	TRBV4-3	ASSRGGTGAEAF
TRBJ1-4	TRBV5-4	ASSEPGQGDEKLF
TRBJ2-5	TRBV29-1	SVGWTVKETQY
TRBJ2-1	TRBV5-1	ASSHGGAGFREQF
TRBJ1-2	TRBV2	ASSGGQDGYT
TRBJ2-3	TRBV7-7	ASSLVFLDTQY
TRBJ1-1	TRBV10-2	ASSVATNTEAF
TRBJ1-2	TRBV6-1	ASSEAEGISGYT
TRBJ2-7	TRBV30	AWSTWDSSYEQY
TRBJ1-6	TRBV5-4	ASSLDSDRGGRNSPLH
TRBJ2-3	TRBV13	ASSSLLAGRVDTQY
TRBJ1-5	TRBV6-5	ASTPGPREPQH
TRBJ2-7	TRBV7-2	ASSTRRDRGYEQY
TRBJ1-2	TRBV6-5	ASRPQGPYGYT
TRBJ2-5	TRBV7-3	ASSLREGETQY
-	TRBV6-6	ASSYPGGYEQY
TRBJ1-5	TRBV16	ASSLRVGQGRSNQPQH
TRBJ1-2	TRBV7-7	ASSVRIGVFT
TRBJ2-7	TRBV6-5	ASSSRDRGSYEQY
TRBJ2-1	TRBV6-4	ASSDSSSGGYNEQF
TRBJ2-3	TRBV2	ASSEDGGASTDTQY
TRBJ2-7	TRBV19	ASSLGPRQY
TRBJ1-1	TRBV30	AWTHGTGVTEAF
TRBJ2-3	TRBV7-9	ASSLLAGVGTDTQY
TRBJ2-5	TRBV10-3	AISDGIEETQY
TRBJ2-7	TRBV2	ASGSGTGIYEQY
TRBJ2-5	TRBV7-9	ASSRGGAGETQY
TRBJ2-2	TRBV21-1	ASTLPEGAGTGELF
TRBJ2-3	TRBV9	ASSVATERGSPSTDTQY
TRBJ1-2	TRBV30	ASDGYT
TRBJ2-3	TRBV7-6	ASSLEAHSYTDTQY
TRBJ2-3	TRBV7-9	ASSLGSSGGGDTQY
TRBJ2-1	TRBV5-1	ASSPGQGGNEQF
TRBJ1-5	TRBV2	ASNRSPNQPQH
TRBJ2-5	TRBV11-3	ASSLETAGTEQETQY
TRBJ1-3	TRBV30	AWGQGGNTIY
TRBJ1-2	TRBV30	AWRDRWTINYGYT
TRBJ1-3	TRBV5-1	ASSLWTGDSGNTIY
TRBJ2-5	TRBV27	ASRLQGGSREAQY
TRBJ2-1	TRBV2	ASRLAGGEQF
TRBJ1-3	TRBV4-3	ASSQDRGQIGNTIY
-	TRBV5-1	ASSLERGPYEQY
TRBJ2-5	TRBV7-8	ASSISSGGIRETQY
TRBJ1-5	TRBV19	ASSGGFPSSNQPQH
TRBJ2-2	TRBV5-6	ASSRGLAANTGELF
TRBJ1-4	TRBV7-6	ASSLAQGGEKLF